This TCR beta chain was recovered during a study of beta chain features in type 1 diabetes. Study at large: Patients shared similar age, gender and cell yields with healthy donors. Overall study results and limits: People with Type 1 diabetes carried modestly yet significantly shorter TCRB CDR3s in all four CD4+ subsets.

The CDR3 runs to 13 residues. Germline V lookup: CDR1 SGHDN, CDR2 FVKESK. Trimming shortened V by 1 base and J by 0 bases, and 3 bases separated the two germline ends. It was via CD45RO/CCR7/CD25/CD127/CD95/CD27 that CD4+ naive, central memory, regulatory and stem cell-like memory cells were sorted. The isolated RNA, all of it, was reverse transcribed, so expressed TCRB transcripts were what got sequenced. Method: immunoSEQ multiplex PCR; TCRdb's copy keeps in-frame clones and lacks some. There are about 220,000 clones in the sample; approximately 10% occur only once, and roughly 1.3% lies in the top ten. At least ten counts were recorded for this clone. Its antigen is as yet unknown. Different DNA sequences within this sample yield the same CDR3.

V is TRBV14 and J is TRBJ1-2; D not resolved. This TCR derives from a young man in good health. Source material: central memory CD4+ T cells from blood. CDR3 DNA sequence: TGTGCCAGCAGCCAAGGGGCTAACTATGGCTACACCTTC. Translating gives CASSQGANYGYTF.